Each of the 13 T cell receptor beta chains below was sequenced from the same sample in a study of cytomegalovirus exposure and HLA in healthy donors. The PCR used 60 Vbeta and 13 Jbeta primers. Only in-frame clones appear in the TCRdb table, and some are missing; sequencing was by immunoSEQ multiplex PCR. The table shows 100,000 or so clones, with 79% occurring only once. The sample consisted of PBMCs. The receptors shown here come from a middle-aged woman in good health and CMV-seronegative.

This clone appeared once. V is TRBV19 and J is TRBJ1-2; 8 nucleotides match TRBD1. With V trimmed by 3 bases and J by 3 bases, 3 bases remained unmatched. Germline V lookup: CDR1 LNHDA, CDR2 SQIVND (reference sequence). The CDR3 has 14 amino acids. The CDR3 here is CASSILQGDYGYTF. The DNA of the CDR3 is TGTGCCAGTAGTATCTTACAGGGGGACTATGGCTACACCTTC. The full variable domain, completed using reference TRBV19 and TRBJ1-2, is DGGITQSPKYLFRKEGQNVTLSCEQNLNHDAMYWYRQDPGQGLRLIYYSQIVNDFQKGDIAEGYSVSREKKESFPLTVTSAQKNPTAFYLCASSILQGDYGYTFGSGTRLTVV.

V and J are TRBV7-2 and TRBJ1-1, with TRBD1 matching over 7 bases. The V gene's germline CDR1 is SGHTA and CDR2 FQGNSA. The V segment lost 3 bases and the J segment 3 bases; nucleotides outside the gene matches: 4. The CDR3 has 14 amino acids. Written as DNA, the CDR3 is TGTGCCAGCAGCTTGTCGACAGGGTACACTGAAGCTTTCTTT. Protein sequence: CASSLSTGYTEAFF. Looking up the rest from reference TRBV7-2 and TRBJ1-1 gives the full variable domain: GAGVSQSPSNKVTEKGKDVELRCDPISGHTALYWYRQSLGQGLEFLIYFQGNSAPDKSGLPSDRFSAERTGGSVSTLTIQRTQQEDSAVYLCASSLSTGYTEAFFGQGTRLTVV.

This sequence joins TRBV7-8 and TRBJ2-3; the match to TRBD2 covers 7 bases. The germline gives CDR1 SGHVS, CDR2 FQNEAQ. V gave up 2 bases and J gave up 0 bases; unmatched junction bases: 5. The CDR3 spans 16 residues. Written as DNA, the CDR3 is TGTGCCAGCAGCTTACAGCGGGGAACTAGCACAGATACGCAGTATTTT. Encoded protein: CASSLQRGTSTDTQYF.

The V gene is TRBV7-2, the J gene TRBJ2-1, with 11 bases lining up with TRBD1. The germline CDR1 and CDR2 sequences are SGHTA and FQGNSA. The CDR3 is made up of 18 amino acids. The V gene end was trimmed by 2 bases and the J gene end by 9 bases; junction bases not matched to a gene: 15. CDR3 sequence (DNA): TGTGCCAGCAGCTTAAGCCTACTAAGGGACAGGGGGGACGGTGAGCAGTTCTTC. The encoded protein is CASSLSLLRDRGDGEQFF.

The chain combines TRBV29-1 with TRBJ2-3, with 9 bases identical to TRBD1. The V gene's germline CDR1 is SQVTM and CDR2 ANQGSEA. V was clipped by 2 bases and J by 4 bases; unmatched bases: 4. This CDR3 has 14 residues. Here the CDR3 reads CSVERTGGPDTQYF. In DNA, the CDR3 is TGCAGCGTTGAAAGAACAGGGGGCCCAGATACGCAGTATTTT.

J is TRBJ2-7 and V is TRBV25-1; 8 bases agree with TRBD1. Looked up from germline, CDR1 is MGHDK and CDR2 is SYGVNS. V lost 4 bases and J lost 1; bases outside the gene matches: 6. This CDR3 comprises 15 residues. CDR3 nucleotide sequence: TGTGCCAGCAGTGGAGGACAGGGTAGATCCTACGAGCAGTACTTC. Translating it yields CASSGGQGRSYEQYF.

The V and J genes are TRBV7-2 and TRBJ2-5; D possibly corresponds to TRBD1 (6 bases). The last part of the DNA fits TRBJ2-7 better; the J call may be wrong. Germline CDR1 reads SGHTA; CDR2 reads FQGNSA. The CDR3 is 14 residues long. This CDR3 is CASSLGGRGNEQYF. In nucleotides, the CDR3 is TGTGCCAGCAGCTTAGGGGGCAGGGGAAACGAGCAGTACTTC.

The genes are TRBV7-2 and TRBJ2-5, with 10 bases fitting TRBD1. With 2 bases clipped from V and 4 bases from J, the junction kept 13 bases outside the gene matches. In germline, CDR1 is SGHTA, CDR2 FQGNSA. The CDR3 has 18 residues. The CDR3 is CASSLMMPRTGGRETQYF. The CDR3, as DNA: TGTGCCAGCAGCTTAATGATGCCAAGGACAGGGGGAAGAGAGACCCAGTACTTC.

This clone has a single count. The rearrangement joins TRBV5-1 to TRBJ2-3, with TRBD2 matching 8 bases. V was pared by 0 bases and J by 3 bases, with 6 bases of the junction left unmatched. Germline V lookup: CDR1 SGHRS, CDR2 YFSETQ. This CDR3 is built from 16 residues. The chain's CDR3 is CASSLEAGGGTDTQYF. In DNA, the CDR3 is TGCGCCAGCAGCTTGGAGGCGGGAGGAGGGACAGATACGCAGTATTTT.

The chain links TRBV7-9 to TRBJ1-1; TRBD1 might be the D (5 bases). CDR3 length equals 12 residues. Trimming took off 4 bases at V and 10 bases at J, with 13 bases between the two ends. Germline lookup yields CDR1 SEHNR and CDR2 FQNEAQ (reference sequence). In DNA, the CDR3 is TGTGCCAGCAGCTCACCCCAGGGAACAGCTTTCTTT. Translated: CASSSPQGTAFF.

The chain recombines TRBV6-5 with TRBJ2-1; perhaps TRBD1 as D (5 bases). CDR3 size: 13 residues. V was shortened by 8 bases and J by 4 bases, with 12 bases between the two germline ends. The germline CDR1 and CDR2 sequences are MNHEY and SVGAGI. The CDR3 DNA reads as TGTGCCAGCTCAGGGTCTAATTACAATGAGCAGTTCTTC. Protein sequence: CASSGSNYNEQFF.

This rearrangement joins TRBV7-2 to TRBJ2-5, with D tentatively TRBD1 (6 bases). The end of the DNA is better explained by TRBJ2-7, so the J call may be wrong. The CDR3 consists of 14 residues. Germline CDR1 reads SGHTA; CDR2 reads FQGNSA. For the CDR3, the DNA is TGTGCCAGCAGCCTGGACAGTAACTCCTACGAGCAGTACTTC. Its translation: CASSLDSNSYEQYF.

This clone was counted between two and nine times. The chain carries TRBV6-1 and TRBJ1-1, with D unclear. The CDR3 is 13 residues long. Germline-derived CDR1 and CDR2 are MNHNS and SASEGT. V lost 1 base and J lost 7, with 10 bases in between. CDR3 sequence (DNA): TGTGCCAGCAGTGAAGTTGAGATTAGTGAAGCTTTCTTT. It codes for CASSEVEISEAFF.